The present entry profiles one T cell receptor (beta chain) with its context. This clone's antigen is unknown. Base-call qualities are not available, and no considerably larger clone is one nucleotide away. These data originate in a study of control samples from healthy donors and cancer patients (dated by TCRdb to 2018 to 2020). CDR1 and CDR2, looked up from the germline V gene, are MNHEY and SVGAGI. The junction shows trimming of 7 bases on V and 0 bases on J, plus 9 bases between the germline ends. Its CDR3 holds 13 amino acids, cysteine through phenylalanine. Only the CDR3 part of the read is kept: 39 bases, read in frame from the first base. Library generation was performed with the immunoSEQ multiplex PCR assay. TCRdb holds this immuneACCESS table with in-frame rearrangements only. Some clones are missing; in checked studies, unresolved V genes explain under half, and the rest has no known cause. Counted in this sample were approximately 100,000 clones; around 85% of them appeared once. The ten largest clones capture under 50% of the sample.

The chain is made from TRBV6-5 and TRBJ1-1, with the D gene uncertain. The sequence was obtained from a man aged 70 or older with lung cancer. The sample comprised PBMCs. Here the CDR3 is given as CASTQALNTEAFF. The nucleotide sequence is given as TGTGCCAGCACTCAGGCCCTGAACACTGAAGCTTTCTTT.